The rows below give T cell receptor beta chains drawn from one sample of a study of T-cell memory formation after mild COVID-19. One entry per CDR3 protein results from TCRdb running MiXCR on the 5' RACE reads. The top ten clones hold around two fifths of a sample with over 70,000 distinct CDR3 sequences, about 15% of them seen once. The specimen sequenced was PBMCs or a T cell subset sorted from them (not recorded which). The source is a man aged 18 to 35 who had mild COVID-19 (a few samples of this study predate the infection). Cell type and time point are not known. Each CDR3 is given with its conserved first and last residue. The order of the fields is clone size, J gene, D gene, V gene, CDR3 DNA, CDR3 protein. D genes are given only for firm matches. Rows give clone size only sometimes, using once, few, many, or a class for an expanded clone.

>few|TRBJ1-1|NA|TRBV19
TGTGCCAGTAGTACACAGGGTATCACTGAAGCTTTCTTT
CASSTQGITEAFF
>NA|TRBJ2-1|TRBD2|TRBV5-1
TGCGCCAGCAGCTTCGCGGGGGGGCTCAATGAGCAGTTCTTC
CASSFAGGLNEQFF
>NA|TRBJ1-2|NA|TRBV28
TGTGCCAGCAGGCCCCCTAGGTATGGCTACACCTTC
CASRPPRYGYTF
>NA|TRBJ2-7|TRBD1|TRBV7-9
TGTGCCAGCAGCTTAGACCGGACAGGGACCTCCTACGAGCAGTACTTC
CASSLDRTGTSYEQYF
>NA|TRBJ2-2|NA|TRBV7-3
TGTGCCAGCAGCTTAGAGACCAGCGGGGAGCTGTTTTTT
CASSLETSGELFF
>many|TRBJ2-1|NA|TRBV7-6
TGTGCCAGTGGGGGCGGGGTGGCCTATGAGCAGTTCTTC
CASGGGVAYEQFF
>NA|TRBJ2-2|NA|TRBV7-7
TGTGCCAGCAGCTTAGGGACCCAGTCCGGGGAGCTGTTTTTT
CASSLGTQSGELFF
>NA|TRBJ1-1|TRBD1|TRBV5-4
TGTGCCAGCAGTGAAGACAGGGTGAACACTGAAGCTTTCTTT
CASSEDRVNTEAFF
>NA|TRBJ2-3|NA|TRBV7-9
TGTGCCAGCAGCTTAGACCCCTATACGCAGTATTTT
CASSLDPYTQYF
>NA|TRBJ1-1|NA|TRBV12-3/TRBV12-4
TGTGCCAGCAGTCCCCTAGGGGGTAGCTCTGAAGCTTTCTTT
CASSPLGGSSEAFF
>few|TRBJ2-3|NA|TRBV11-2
TGTGCCAGCAGCCACCGCAGGACTCTGGCAGATACGCAGTATTTT
CASSHRRTLADTQYF
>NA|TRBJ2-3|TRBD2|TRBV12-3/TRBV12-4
TGTGCCAGCAGGGGATGGACTAGCGGGGGGGCAGATACGCAGTATTTT
CASRGWTSGGADTQYF
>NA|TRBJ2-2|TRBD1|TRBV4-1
TGCGCCAGCAGCCACCGCTACTCCGGGACAGCCACCGGGGAGCTGTTTTTT
CASSHRYSGTATGELFF
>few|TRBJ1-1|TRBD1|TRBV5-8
TGTGCCAGCACCCTCAGGGGGCGGAGTGAAGCTTTCTTT
CASTLRGRSEAFF
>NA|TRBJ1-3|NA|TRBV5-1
TGCGCCAGCAGCTTGGTGGAGGACTCTGGAAACACCATATATTTT
CASSLVEDSGNTIYF
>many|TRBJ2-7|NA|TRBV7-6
TGTGCCAGCAGCTGGGGGCCCTCCTACGAGCAGTACTTC
CASSWGPSYEQYF
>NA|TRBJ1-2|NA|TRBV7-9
TGTGCCTGTCAGCCCTTGACATCTACGACTGGCTACACCTTC
CACQPLTSTTGYTF
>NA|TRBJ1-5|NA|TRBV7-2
TGTGCCAGCAGCTTACCACCTCAGCCCCAGCATTTT
CASSLPPQPQHF
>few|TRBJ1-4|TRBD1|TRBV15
TGTGCCACCAGCAGTCTGGGGACAGGAGGGAAACTGTTTTTT
CATSSLGTGGKLFF
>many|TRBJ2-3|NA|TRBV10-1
TGCGCCAGCAGTGAGACCCCCTTGGGGGATACGCAGTATTTT
CASSETPLGDTQYF